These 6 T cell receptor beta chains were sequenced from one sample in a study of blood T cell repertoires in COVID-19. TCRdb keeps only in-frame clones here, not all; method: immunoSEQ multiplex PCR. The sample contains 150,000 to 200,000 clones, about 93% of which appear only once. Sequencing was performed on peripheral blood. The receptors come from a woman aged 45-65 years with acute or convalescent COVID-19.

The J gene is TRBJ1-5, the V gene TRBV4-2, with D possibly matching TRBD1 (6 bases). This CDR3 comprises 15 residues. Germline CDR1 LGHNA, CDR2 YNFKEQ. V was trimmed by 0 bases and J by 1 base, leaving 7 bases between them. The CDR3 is CASSQEDSSNQPQHF. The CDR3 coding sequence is TGTGCCAGCAGCCAAGAGGACAGCAGCAATCAGCCCCAGCATTTT.

Here the CDR3 reads CASSYSRQGMAPLHF. The CDR3 DNA reads as TGTGCCAGCAGTTACTCCCGACAGGGGATGGCACCCCTCCACTTT. This chain connects TRBV6-5 to TRBJ1-6; TRBD1 agrees at 8 bases. This CDR3 comprises 15 residues. Germline-derived CDR1 and CDR2 are MNHEY and SVGAGI. The V segment lost 0 bases and the J segment 11 bases; nucleotides outside the gene matches: 6.

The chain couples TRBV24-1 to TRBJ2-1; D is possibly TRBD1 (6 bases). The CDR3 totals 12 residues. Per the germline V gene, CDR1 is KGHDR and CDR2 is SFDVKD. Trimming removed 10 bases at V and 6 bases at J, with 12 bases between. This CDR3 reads CATSGRGNEQFF. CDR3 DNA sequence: TGTGCCACGTCTGGCAGGGGCAATGAGCAGTTCTTC.

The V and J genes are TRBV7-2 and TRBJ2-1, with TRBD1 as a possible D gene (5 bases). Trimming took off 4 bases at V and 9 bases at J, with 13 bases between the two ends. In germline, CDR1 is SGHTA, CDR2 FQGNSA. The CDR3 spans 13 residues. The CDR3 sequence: CASSYSQVPEQFF. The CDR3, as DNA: TGTGCCAGCAGCTACTCACAGGTCCCTGAGCAGTTCTTC.

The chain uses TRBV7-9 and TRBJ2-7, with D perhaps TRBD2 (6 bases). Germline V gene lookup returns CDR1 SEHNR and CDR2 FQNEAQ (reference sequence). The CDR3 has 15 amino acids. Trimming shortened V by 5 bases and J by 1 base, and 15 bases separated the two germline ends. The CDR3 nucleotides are TGTGCCAGCAGCGACCTAGGTGCGGGGTCCTACGAGCAGTACTTC. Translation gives CASSDLGAGSYEQYF. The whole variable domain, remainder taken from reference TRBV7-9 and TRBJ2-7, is DTGVSQNPRHKITKRGQNVTFRCDPISEHNRLYWYRQTLGQGPEFLTYFQNEAQLEKSRLLSDRFSAERPKGSFSTLEIQRTEQGDSAMYLCASSDLGAGSYEQYFGPGTRLTVT.

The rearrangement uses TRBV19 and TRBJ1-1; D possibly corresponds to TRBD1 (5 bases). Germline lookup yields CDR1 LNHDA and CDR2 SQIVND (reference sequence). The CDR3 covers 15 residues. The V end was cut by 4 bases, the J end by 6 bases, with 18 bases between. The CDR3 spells CASSTLAGKPPEAFF. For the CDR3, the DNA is TGTGCCAGTAGTACGTTAGCAGGGAAACCCCCTGAAGCTTTCTTT. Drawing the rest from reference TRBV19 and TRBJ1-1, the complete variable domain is DGGITQSPKYLFRKEGQNVTLSCEQNLNHDAMYWYRQDPGQGLRLIYYSQIVNDFQKGDIAEGYSVSREKKESFPLTVTSAQKNPTAFYLCASSTLAGKPPEAFFGQGTRLTVV.